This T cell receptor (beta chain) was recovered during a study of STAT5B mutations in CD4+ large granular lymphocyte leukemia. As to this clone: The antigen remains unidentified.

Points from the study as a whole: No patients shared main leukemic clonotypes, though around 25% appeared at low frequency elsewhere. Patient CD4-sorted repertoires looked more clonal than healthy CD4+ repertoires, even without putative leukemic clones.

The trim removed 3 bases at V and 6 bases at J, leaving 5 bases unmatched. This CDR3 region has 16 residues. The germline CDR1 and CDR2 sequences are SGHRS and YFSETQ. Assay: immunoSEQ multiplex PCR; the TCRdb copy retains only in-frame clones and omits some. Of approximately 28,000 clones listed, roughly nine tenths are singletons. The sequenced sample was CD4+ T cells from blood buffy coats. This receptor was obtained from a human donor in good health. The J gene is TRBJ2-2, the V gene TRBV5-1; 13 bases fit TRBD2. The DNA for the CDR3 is TGCGCCAGCAGCTCCCCGGGACTAGCGGGATCCGGGGAGCTGTTTTTT. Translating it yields CASSSPGLAGSGELFF.